This T cell receptor beta chain derives from a study of human T cells and chemical hapten exposure. Study outcomes and limitations: Higher patch test scores went with higher counts of PT1 expanded TCRs.

The table lists this clonotype with many counts. Antigen unknown. Time point indicated: pre-sensitization, week 0. As for treatment: therapeutic diphenylcyclopropenone sensitization with weekly scalp DPC. The germline V and J ends were trimmed by 6 bases and 6 bases, with 13 bases remaining between them. Germline loops: CDR1 SGHRS, CDR2 YFSETQ. This CDR3 comprises 13 residues. TCRdb re-derived calls from the RACE reads in MiXCR, one entry per CDR3 protein. The data show 35,000 to 45,000 distinct CDR3 sequences, 9.5% to 15% seen once. The origin of this receptor is a woman in her twenties or thirties with alopecia areata. Some clones in this sample may be carry-over from other donors' samples. The V and J genes are TRBV5-1 and TRBJ2-1; D not resolved. Sample: whole blood, taken in connection with sensitization to the hapten diphenylcyclopropenone (DPC). CDR3 sequence reads: CASMHGSPNEQFF. The DNA for the CDR3 is TGCGCCAGCATGCATGGGTCACCCAATGAGCAGTTCTTC.